This T cell receptor beta chain comes out of a study of naive and memory T cell subsets. Findings of the study overall: Potentially, T cell activation and differentiation skew this RNA-based measurement. Delayed type IV hypersensitivity infiltration was taken to explain higher tuberculin-site TCR counts. Both skin biopsy types reportedly yielded TCRs, tuberculin sites far more.

Alpha and beta constant region primers primed reverse transcription for blood and skin samples. TCRdb re-derived calls from the UMI-ligation and nested PCR reads in MiXCR, one entry per CDR3 protein. The sample has some 20,000 distinct CDR3 sequences, about a tenth seen once. The treatment is: skin biopsy from PPD injection site in Mantoux-positive individual. Input was roughly 1 to 1000 ng of DNase-treated total RNA without cell sorting. The library had UMIs added by 3' ligation of an oligonucleotide to TCR cDNA. Remarks on this clonotype: Antigen unknown.

The trim removed 4 bases at V and 6 bases at J, leaving 10 bases unmatched. This CDR3 comprises 16 residues. Per germline, CDR1 SGHRS and CDR2 YFSETQ. This rearrangement joins TRBV5-1 to TRBJ2-3; 11 bases line up with TRBD2. The TCR originated in an adult in good health. Here the sequenced sample was skin, taken from a tuberculin skin test site. The CDR3 protein is CASSDRNSGRADTQYF. The CDR3 DNA reads TGCGCCAGCAGCGACAGAAATAGCGGGAGGGCCGATACGCAGTATTTT.